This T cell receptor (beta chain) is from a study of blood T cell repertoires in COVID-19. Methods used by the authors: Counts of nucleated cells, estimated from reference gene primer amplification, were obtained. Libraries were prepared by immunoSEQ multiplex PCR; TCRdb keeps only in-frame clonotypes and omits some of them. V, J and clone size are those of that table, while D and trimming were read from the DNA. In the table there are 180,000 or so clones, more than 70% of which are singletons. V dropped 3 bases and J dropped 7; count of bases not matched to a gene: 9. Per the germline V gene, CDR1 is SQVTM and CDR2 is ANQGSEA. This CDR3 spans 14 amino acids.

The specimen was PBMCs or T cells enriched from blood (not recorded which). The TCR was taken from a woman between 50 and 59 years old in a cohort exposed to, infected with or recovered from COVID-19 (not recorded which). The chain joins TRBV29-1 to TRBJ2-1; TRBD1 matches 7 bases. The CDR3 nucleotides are TGCAGCGTTGATCGACTACCACAGGGGAATGAGCAGTTCTTC. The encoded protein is CSVDRLPQGNEQFF.